A selection of T cell receptor beta chains follows, all from one sample in a study of blood T cells in healthy people across ages. Via MiXCR, TCRdb re-called the 5' RACE reads, giving one row per CDR3 protein. Of over 1,500,000 distinct CDR3 sequences in the sample, approximately 40% were seen once. Sequenced input: blood. Receptor source: a human donor in good health. Each CDR3 is given with its conserved first and last residue. Fields, in order: V gene, J gene, clone size, D gene, CDR3 protein, CDR3 DNA. D genes are given only for firm matches. Rows give clone size only sometimes, using once, few, many, or a class for an expanded clone.

TRBV7-9	TRBJ1-2	NA	NA	CATQRTAYGYTF	TGTGCCACCCAAAGGACAGCCTATGGCTACACCTTC
TRBV7-2	TRBJ2-3	NA	TRBD2	CASSVTSGGAPDTQYF	TGTGCCAGCAGCGTTACTAGCGGGGGGGCGCCAGATACGCAGTATTTT
TRBV5-1	TRBJ1-2	NA	NA	CASATTDGDGYTF	TGCGCCAGCGCTACCACCGACGGGGACGGCTACACCTTC
TRBV12-3/TRBV12-4	TRBJ2-3	NA	NA	CASSPENAVDTQYF	TGTGCCAGCTCCCCCGAAAACGCTGTTGATACGCAGTATTTT
TRBV29-1	TRBJ2-5	many	TRBD1	CSVGQGGTQYF	TGCAGCGTAGGACAGGGTGGGACCCAGTACTTC
TRBV4-2	TRBJ2-5	NA	TRBD2	CASSQVLAGEGVQETQYF	TGTGCCAGCAGCCAAGTACTAGCGGGGGAGGGAGTCCAAGAGACCCAGTACTTC
TRBV27	TRBJ2-2	NA	NA	CASSLSGTGKLFF	TGTGCCAGCAGTTTATCAGGCACCGGGAAGCTGTTTTTT
TRBV10-3	TRBJ2-3	few	NA	CAISAGQSKDTQYF	TGCGCCATCAGTGCGGGACAGTCAAAAGATACGCAGTATTTT
TRBV4-1	TRBJ2-7	NA	TRBD2	CASSPGTSGAEQYF	TGCGCCAGCAGCCCGGGGACTAGCGGAGCCGAGCAGTACTTC
TRBV6-5	TRBJ1-1	once	NA	CAGSYSPAAAGPITEAFF	TGTGCCGGCAGTTACTCACCTGCGGCCGCAGGGCCCATCACTGAAGCTTTCTTT
TRBV12-3/TRBV12-4	TRBJ2-7	NA	TRBD1	CASRRQGTGQYF	TGTGCCAGCAGGAGACAGGGCACTGGGCAGTACTTC
TRBV7-2	TRBJ1-2	few	NA	CASSLARTANCGYTF	TGTGCCAGCAGCTTAGCAAGGACCGCTAACTGTGGCTACACCTTC
TRBV11-2	TRBJ2-1	NA	TRBD2	CASSPRLAGALSAYNEQFF	TGTGCCAGCAGCCCAAGACTAGCGGGGGCCCTTTCAGCTTACAATGAGCAGTTCTTC
TRBV29-1	TRBJ2-5	few	NA	CSVEPTGAGRQETQYF	TGCAGCGTTGAACCGACCGGGGCGGGGCGTCAAGAGACCCAGTACTTC
TRBV7-7	TRBJ2-3	NA	NA	CASSPLAASADTQYF	TGTGCTAGCAGCCCGTTAGCGGCTAGCGCGGATACGCAGTATTTT
TRBV7-3	TRBJ1-1	few	NA	CASSLSGGQSTEAFF	TGTGCCAGCAGCTTAAGCGGGGGGCAGAGCACTGAAGCTTTCTTT
TRBV7-9	TRBJ1-4	NA	NA	CASSLGYVGINEKLFF	TGTGCCAGCAGCTTAGGTTACGTAGGGATTAATGAAAAACTGTTTTTT
TRBV11-2	TRBJ1-2	NA	NA	CASSLIRSSYTF	TGTGCCAGTAGCTTAATTCGGAGTAGCTACACCTTC
TRBV6-2/TRBV6-3	TRBJ1-6	NA	TRBD1	CASSYGPGQNGSPLHF	TGTGCCAGCAGTTACGGACCGGGACAGAATGGATCACCCCTCCACTTT
TRBV6-2/TRBV6-3	TRBJ2-1	few	NA	CATRTVYNEQFF	TGTGCCACCCGGACAGTTTACAATGAGCAGTTCTTC
TRBV5-1	TRBJ2-4	NA	NA	CASSFSSTENIQYF	TGCGCCAGCAGCTTCTCTAGTACAGAAAACATTCAGTACTTC
TRBV24-1	TRBJ1-5	few	NA	CATSGGSGAQHF	TGTGCCACCAGTGGGGGCAGCGGGGCCCAGCATTTT
TRBV6-5	TRBJ1-5	few	NA	CASSSIPYNQPQHF	TGTGCCAGCAGCTCGATCCCCTACAATCAGCCCCAGCATTTT
TRBV2	TRBJ2-5	many	NA	CASSNRRDQETQYF	TGTGCCAGCAGTAACCGACGGGACCAAGAGACCCAGTACTTC
TRBV4-1	TRBJ2-1	NA	NA	CASSQGVTPGEQFF	TGCGCCAGCAGCCAAGGCGTTACGCCGGGTGAGCAGTTCTTC
TRBV4-3	TRBJ2-7	NA	NA	CASSARDGVSYEQYF	TGCGCCAGCAGCGCGCGGGACGGTGTATCCTACGAGCAGTACTTC
TRBV5-1	TRBJ2-5	few	TRBD1	CASSIDRVGGQETQYF	TGCGCCAGCAGCATCGACAGGGTAGGGGGCCAAGAGACCCAGTACTTC
TRBV20-1	TRBJ2-3	once	NA	CSADSGTFTDTRYF	TGCAGTGCTGATTCAGGGACTTTCACAGATACGCGGTATTTT
TRBV20-1	TRBJ1-5	NA	TRBD1	CSARGDPGQGSGPQHF	TGCAGTGCTAGAGGAGATCCGGGACAGGGAAGTGGGCCCCAGCATTTT
TRBV6-6	TRBJ1-2	few	NA	CASSYSRAGLVGYTF	TGTGCCAGCAGTTACTCGAGAGCAGGGCTTGTTGGCTACACCTTC
TRBV29-1	TRBJ1-2	few	NA	CSVGAGTYGYTF	TGCAGCGTTGGGGCGGGGACCTATGGCTACACCTTC
TRBV7-2	TRBJ1-2	many	TRBD1	CASSLTGVGGYTF	TGTGCCAGCAGCTTAACAGGGGTGGGTGGCTACACCTTC
TRBV7-2	TRBJ1-2	few	NA	CASSYGQFGYTF	TGTGCCAGCAGCTACGGACAGTTCGGCTACACCTTC
TRBV5-6	TRBJ2-1	NA	TRBD2	CASSFQLAEGNEQFF	TGTGCCAGCAGCTTCCAACTAGCGGAGGGGAATGAGCAGTTCTTC
TRBV7-2	TRBJ2-1	few	TRBD1	CASSLRDRGSYNEQFF	TGTGCCAGCAGCTTAAGGGACAGGGGCTCCTACAATGAGCAGTTCTTC
TRBV5-1	TRBJ1-1	NA	NA	CASSLGGDVTEAFF	TGCGCCAGCAGCTTGGGTGGGGATGTTACTGAAGCTTTCTTT
TRBV5-1	TRBJ2-1	few	TRBD2	CASSPRTSGGGYNEQFF	TGCGCCAGCAGCCCCCGGACTAGCGGGGGCGGCTACAATGAGCAGTTCTTC
TRBV4-1	TRBJ1-2	NA	NA	CASSPGQFYSYTF	TGCGCCAGCAGCCCAGGACAGTTCTATAGCTACACCTTC
TRBV9	TRBJ2-1	NA	NA	CASSPVSAYNEQFF	TGTGCCAGCAGCCCTGTAAGCGCCTACAATGAGCAGTTCTTC
TRBV4-2	TRBJ1-2	NA	NA	CASSPGNGGYYGYTF	TGTGCCAGCAGCCCGGGAAACGGAGGGTACTATGGCTACACCTTC
TRBV5-6	TRBJ1-2	NA	NA	CASSPNIGSSNYGYTF	TGTGCCAGCAGCCCTAACATTGGCAGCTCGAACTATGGCTACACCTTC
TRBV29-1	TRBJ2-1	NA	TRBD2	CSVLTSGGPYNEQFF	TGCAGCGTCCTGACTAGCGGGGGGCCCTACAATGAGCAGTTCTTC
TRBV14	TRBJ2-4	NA	NA	CASSQDNSGGFRQYF	TGTGCCAGCAGCCAAGATAATAGCGGTGGTTTCCGGCAGTACTTC
TRBV7-9	TRBJ2-1	NA	TRBD2	CASSNSGDNEQFF	TGTGCCAGCAGCAATAGCGGGGACAATGAGCAGTTCTTC
TRBV3-1	TRBJ2-7	few	TRBD1	CASSQVGTGSEQYF	TGTGCCAGCAGCCAAGTGGGGACAGGCAGCGAGCAGTACTTC
TRBV6-2/TRBV6-3	TRBJ2-3	NA	TRBD2	CASNLAGGPDTQYF	TGTGCCAGCAACCTAGCGGGGGGGCCAGATACGCAGTATTTT
TRBV11-1	TRBJ1-1	many	NA	CASSFRDTEAFF	TGTGCCAGCAGTTTCAGGGACACTGAAGCTTTCTTT
TRBV5-1	TRBJ1-2	few	TRBD1	CASSSGGGTGGIYGYTF	TGCGCCAGCAGCTCCGGAGGGGGAACAGGGGGCATCTATGGCTACACCTTC
TRBV7-9	TRBJ2-3	NA	NA	CASSWPVTDTQYF	TGTGCCAGCAGCTGGCCCGTCACAGATACGCAGTATTTT
TRBV4-2	TRBJ2-6	few	TRBD1	CASSQAHRGLLGANVLTF	TGTGCCAGCAGCCAAGCCCACAGGGGCCTCTTGGGGGCCAACGTCCTGACTTTC
TRBV7-9	TRBJ2-4	NA	NA	CASVAGTNIQYF	TGTGCCAGCGTGGCGGGTACAAACATTCAGTACTTC
TRBV30	TRBJ1-5	NA	NA	CAWSGGINQPQHF	TGTGCCTGGAGCGGGGGAATTAATCAGCCCCAGCATTTT
TRBV7-3	TRBJ2-2	NA	NA	CASSSGLTPGELFF	TGTGCCAGCAGCTCGGGACTGACTCCCGGGGAGCTGTTTTTT
TRBV12-3/TRBV12-4	TRBJ2-3	NA	TRBD2	CASTLAGGSTDVQYF	TGTGCCAGCACCTTAGCGGGGGGCAGCACAGATGTGCAGTATTTT
TRBV6-2/TRBV6-3	TRBJ1-6	NA	NA	CASMDSYNSPLHF	TGTGCCAGCATGGACAGCTATAATTCACCCCTCCACTTT
TRBV7-9	TRBJ1-6	NA	TRBD1	CAGSLSGQDYNSPLHF	TGTGCCGGCAGCTTATCGGGACAGGATTATAATTCACCCCTCCACTTT
TRBV6-1	TRBJ2-7	NA	NA	CASSEGAGYPYEQYF	TGTGCCAGCAGTGAAGGGGCAGGGTATCCCTACGAGCAGTACTTC
TRBV7-9	TRBJ1-2	few	NA	CASSTEEGYTF	TGTGCCAGCAGCACCGAGGAAGGCTACACCTTC
TRBV20-1	TRBJ2-7	few	NA	CSARNYEQYF	TGCAGTGCTAGGAACTACGAGCAGTACTTC
TRBV6-2/TRBV6-3	TRBJ2-1	NA	NA	CASSVITGEQFF	TGTGCCAGCAGCGTTATAACGGGTGAGCAGTTCTTC